This TCR beta chain was identified during a study of blood T cell repertoires in COVID-19. In the study overall: Specimens from acute and convalescent COVID-19 originated in the United States, Italy and Spain.

Participants spanned ages about 18 to 95 years and resided in about 24 US areas. Assay used: immunoSEQ multiplex PCR; TCRdb lists only in-frame clones, some missing. The repertoire holds about 180,000 clones, with roughly 87% as singletons. This clonotype originated in a woman aged 40 to 50 with acute COVID-19. Source material: PBMCs or T cells enriched from blood (not recorded which).

CDR3 sequence reads: CASSQAETSGITDTQYF. Here the CDR3 DNA reads TGTGCCAGCAGCCAGGCGGAGACTAGCGGGATCACAGATACGCAGTATTTT. V is TRBV4-2 and J is TRBJ2-3, with 11 bases matching TRBD2. The CDR3 runs to 17 residues. V gave up 3 bases and J gave up 2 bases; unmatched junction bases: 7. Germline V gene lookup returns CDR1 LGHNA and CDR2 YNFKEQ.